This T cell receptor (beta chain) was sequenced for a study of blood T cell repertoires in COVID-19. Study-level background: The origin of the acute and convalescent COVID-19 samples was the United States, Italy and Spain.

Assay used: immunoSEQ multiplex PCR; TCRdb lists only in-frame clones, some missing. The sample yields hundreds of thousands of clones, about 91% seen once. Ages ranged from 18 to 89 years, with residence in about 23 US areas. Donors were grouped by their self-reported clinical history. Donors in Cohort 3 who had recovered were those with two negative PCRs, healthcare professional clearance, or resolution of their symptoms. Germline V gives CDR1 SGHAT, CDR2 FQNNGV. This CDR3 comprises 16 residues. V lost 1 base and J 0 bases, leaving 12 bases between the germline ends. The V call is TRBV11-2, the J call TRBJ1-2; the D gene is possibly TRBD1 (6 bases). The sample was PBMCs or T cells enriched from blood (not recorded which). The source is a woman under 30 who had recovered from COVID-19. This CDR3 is CASSLGRTVANYGYTF. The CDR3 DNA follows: TGTGCCAGCAGCTTAGGGAGGACAGTAGCTAACTATGGCTACACCTTC.